This T cell receptor (beta chain) was retrieved from a study of tumor-infiltrating lymphocytes in glioblastoma multiforme. Germline lookup yields CDR1 SGHAT and CDR2 FQDESV (reference sequence). With V trimmed by 1 base and J by 9 bases, 6 bases remained unmatched. The CDR3 length is 14 residues. Multiple V-beta primers and a C-beta primer amplified TCRB from RNA. TCRdb called the multiplex PCR reads again in MiXCR, with one record for every CDR3 protein. Found here are more than 13,000 distinct CDR3 sequences, about 67% of them singletons; the top ten hold 49%. This clonotype came up a few times. The chain combines TRBV11-1 with TRBJ2-1; 7 bases align to TRBD2. The material sequenced was brain tumor tissue. The TCR was taken from a male donor with glioblastoma. The CDR3 bases are TGTGCCAGCAGCTTAGGGAGACTAGCCGGTGAGCAGTTCTTC. It codes for CASSLGRLAGEQFF.